These 14 T cell receptor beta chains share one sample of origin, sequenced in a study of T-cell memory formation after mild COVID-19. One entry per CDR3 protein results from TCRdb running MiXCR on the 5' RACE reads. The data show about 560,000 distinct CDR3 sequences, with less than 25% seen just once and roughly 8.1% held by the top ten. The specimen sequenced was PBMCs or a T cell subset sorted from them (not recorded which). These receptors originate from an adult woman who had mild COVID-19 (a few samples of this study predate the infection). Cell type and time point are not known.

The rearrangement links TRBV4-2 to TRBJ1-2; TRBD1 matches 7 bases. V shed 0 bases, J shed 1 base, and the junction held 5 bases outside the gene matches. CDR3 length equals 16 residues. Germline V gene lookup returns CDR1 LGHNA and CDR2 YNFKEQ. The CDR3 DNA is TGTGCCAGCAGCCAAGATGTCCAGGGGGGTAACTATGGCTACACCTTC. The encoded protein is CASSQDVQGGNYGYTF.

This clonotype has a handful of counts. The rearrangement joins TRBV7-2 to TRBJ2-2; 12 positions match TRBD2. CDR1 is SGHTA and CDR2 is FQGNSA in the germline V gene. CDR3 length: 18 amino acids. J was trimmed by 3 bases and V by 5 bases; bases with no gene match: 10. CDR3 bases: TGTGCCAGCAGCGGAAAAGGGCTAGCGGGGGGGGACACCGGGGAGCTGTTTTTT. Its protein is CASSGKGLAGGDTGELFF.

This clonotype was detected a few times. The chain uses TRBV27 and TRBJ2-2, with 11 nucleotides matching TRBD2. The CDR3 length is 16 residues. The junction had 5 bases not matched to a gene; V was cut back by 3 bases and J by 5 bases. CDR1 MNHEY and CDR2 SMNVEV come from the germline V gene (reference sequence). The CDR3 region has the DNA TGTGCCAGCAGTTTGACTAGCGGGGCTTTGACCGGGGAGCTGTTTTTT. Protein: CASSLTSGALTGELFF.

This clonotype turned up a few times. The gene calls are TRBV5-1 and TRBJ2-7, with TRBD1 matching 8 bases. The CDR3 runs to 15 residues. Germline V CDR1 and CDR2: SGHRS, YFSETQ. V shed 0 bases, J shed 3 bases, and the junction held 5 bases outside the gene matches. The CDR3 bases are TGCGCCAGCAGCTTGGGGGGACAGGACAACTACGAGCAGTACTTC. Residues: CASSLGGQDNYEQYF.

This sequence joins TRBV19 and TRBJ2-7, with 7 bases fitting TRBD1. The CDR3 spans 15 residues. Losses at the gene ends were 2 bases for V and 3 bases for J; bases not matched to a gene: 7. From germline, CDR1 is LNHDA and CDR2 SQIVND (reference sequence). The CDR3, as DNA: TGTGCCAGTAGTATATCGACGGGGACAGACTACGAGCAGTACTTC. Residues: CASSISTGTDYEQYF.

The chain recombines TRBV12-3 or TRBV12-4 with TRBJ1-6; D remains unclear. V lost 6 bases, J lost 0 bases, and 3 bases lay in between. The length of the CDR3 is 13 residues. In DNA form, the CDR3 reads TGTGCCAGCAGGACCTCCTATAATTCACCCCTCCACTTT. It yields the protein CASRTSYNSPLHF.

This clonotype came up once. V is TRBV5-6 and J is TRBJ2-3; D call uncertain. Germline-derived CDR1 and CDR2 are SGHDT and YYEEEE. The V end was cut by 4 bases, the J end by 3 bases, with 18 bases between. The CDR3 has 16 amino acids. CDR3 sequence reads: CASSPLMGGTTDTQYF. The CDR3 DNA reads TGTGCCAGCAGCCCCTTGATGGGCGGAACTACAGATACGCAGTATTTT.

The genes are TRBV5-5 and TRBJ2-1; 12 nucleotides align to TRBD1. The J segment lost 8 bases and the V segment lost 3 bases, leaving 9 bases of the junction unmatched. CDR1 SGHKS and CDR2 YYEKEE come from the germline V gene (reference sequence). This CDR3 is 16 amino acids long. The CDR3 region has the DNA TGTGCCAGCAGCTGGGGGGACAGGGGGCGCTTCGATGAGCAGTTCTTC. Its protein product is CASSWGDRGRFDEQFF.

This rearrangement joins TRBV24-1 to TRBJ2-2; D uncertain. The CDR3 contains 14 residues. The germline gives CDR1 KGHDR, CDR2 SFDVKD. V was shortened by 0 bases and J by 5 bases, with 6 bases between the two germline ends. The CDR3 nucleotides are TGTGCCACCAGTGATTTGACCGAAACCGGGGAGCTGTTTTTT. It yields the protein CATSDLTETGELFF.

In this sample, this clonotype turned up once. The chain carries TRBV24-1 and TRBJ2-3; the D gene is possibly TRBD1 (7 bases). Germline V gene data show CDR1 as KGHDR and CDR2 as SFDVKD. With 9 bases removed from V and 3 bases from J, the gap between germline ends came to 24 bases. This CDR3 is 17 amino acids long. This chain's CDR3 is CATSPASGGSGTDTQYF. As DNA, the CDR3 is TGTGCCACCTCGCCTGCCTCAGGGGGGTCCGGTACAGATACGCAGTATTTT.

The gene calls are TRBV18 and TRBJ2-7; D is undetermined. The germline V gene has CDR1 KGHSH and CDR2 LQKENI. The CDR3 is 14 amino acids. The V gene lost 1 base and the J gene lost 3 bases, with 10 bases spanning the gap. CDR3 amino acids: CASSPRPVDYEQYF. CDR3 in DNA: TGTGCCAGCTCACCACGACCTGTGGACTACGAGCAGTACTTC.

This clonotype came up many times. The chain carries TRBV5-1 and TRBJ1-1; D unresolved. Trimming pared 2 bases from V and 8 bases from J, leaving 7 bases between. The CDR3 consists of 11 residues. Germline assignment: CDR1 SGHRS and CDR2 YFSETQ. For the CDR3, the DNA is TGCGCCAGCAGCTTTGGAATAGAAGCTTTCTTT. Translated: CASSFGIEAFF. Based on the CDR3 plus reference TRBV5-1 and TRBJ1-1, the full variable domain is KAGVTQTPRYLIKTRGQQVTLSCSPISGHRSVSWYQQTPGQGLQFLFEYFSETQRNKGNFPGRFSGRQFSNSRSEMNVSTLELGDSALYLCASSFGIEAFFGQGTRLTVV.

This clonotype has a handful of counts. V is TRBV30 and J is TRBJ1-6, with 8 bases matching TRBD1. Germline V gives CDR1 GTSNPN, CDR2 SVGIG (reference sequence). Unmatched junction bases numbered 5, after V lost 7 bases and J lost 6 bases. The CDR3 spans 13 residues. This CDR3 reads CAYDGQGNSPLHF. CDR3 bases: TGTGCCTACGACGGACAGGGTAATTCACCCCTCCACTTT. The entire variable domain, with the rest obtained from reference TRBV30 and TRBJ1-6, is as follows: SQTIHQWPATLVQPVGSPLSLECTVEGTSNPNLYWYRQAAGRGLQLLFYSVGIGQISSEVPQNLSASRPQDRQFILSSKKLLLSDSGFYLCAYDGQGNSPLHFGNGTRLTVT.

This chain connects TRBV12-3 or TRBV12-4 to TRBJ2-1, with TRBD2 matching over 9 bases. J gave up 8 bases and V 9 bases, and 11 bases lay outside the gene matches. The CDR3 extends over 14 amino acids. The CDR3 DNA reads as TGTGCCAGTTCTGCGGGAGGGTCAGTAGATGAGCAGTTCTTC. This encodes CASSAGGSVDEQFF.